The clone carrying this TCR beta chain was seen ten or more times. The antigen is not known. These data originate in a study of cytomegalovirus exposure and HLA in healthy donors. Study findings and constraints: What TCR beta sequences reportedly achieved was accurate prediction of HLA-A and HLA-B alleles in most subjects. The records held CMV serostatus as the only immune exposure information. Most CMV-associated TCR beta chains appeared HLA-restricted in a later analysis.

PCR employed 60 Vbeta and 13 Jbeta primers. Here immunoSEQ multiplex PCR was the method, and the copy in TCRdb shows in-frame clones only, minus some. Of about 120,000 clones in the sample, 15% to 20% were seen once. The CDR3 length is 17 residues. V lost 4 bases, J lost 2 bases, and 9 bases stayed unmatched. CDR1 and CDR2 (germline): GTSNPN, SVGIG (reference sequence). Source material: PBMCs. This clonotype originated in a female donor in good health and CMV-seropositive. The rearrangement links TRBV30 to TRBJ2-3; 13 bases map to TRBD2. DNA of the CDR3: TGTGCCTGGACTTCCGGACTAGCGGGGGAATTCACAGATACGCAGTATTTT. Amino acid sequence: CAWTSGLAGEFTDTQYF.